The 18 T cell receptor beta chains in this list originate from one sample, sequenced in a study of blood T cell repertoires in COVID-19. TCRdb's copy holds only in-frame clones and misses some; the assay was immunoSEQ multiplex PCR. The data hold tens of thousands of clones, with around 79% observed a single time. The sequenced sample was peripheral blood. The receptors come from a human donor in a cohort sampled during active COVID-19.

In its sample, this clone was seen a few times. The chain joins TRBV7-2 to TRBJ2-5; 7 bases map to TRBD1. CDR3 length equals 16 residues. Germline V gene lookup returns CDR1 SGHTA and CDR2 FQGNSA. The V gene end was trimmed by 5 bases and the J gene end by 5 bases; junction bases not matched to a gene: 14. The CDR3 loop reads CASSPERTGGGETQYF. In nucleotides, the CDR3 is TGTGCCAGCAGCCCCGAACGGACAGGAGGTGGGGAGACCCAGTACTTC.

This rearrangement joins TRBV5-1 to TRBJ2-7; weak D call: TRBD1 (6 bases). Looked up from germline, CDR1 is SGHRS and CDR2 is YFSETQ. With 4 bases removed from V and 2 bases from J, the gap between germline ends came to 16 bases. CDR3 length equals 15 residues. The DNA of the CDR3 is TGCGCCAGCAGCCCCACAGGGTCCCGCGCCTACGAGCAGTACTTC. It codes for CASSPTGSRAYEQYF.

The V and J genes are TRBV10-3 and TRBJ2-7, with a weak D call TRBD1 (6 bases). The CDR3 consists of 14 residues. Trimming shortened V by 2 bases and J by 3 bases, and 11 bases separated the two germline ends. Germline CDR1 ENHRY, CDR2 SYGVKD. The CDR3 DNA is TGTGCCATCAGTGAGGGGGACACCCTCTACGAGCAGTACGTC. It specifies CAISEGDTLYEQYV.

The chain recombines TRBV7-9 with TRBJ1-1, with a possible D match to TRBD1 (5 bases). The length of the CDR3 is 11 residues. Deletions cut 3 bases from V and 10 bases from J, with 9 bases between. Germline V lookup: CDR1 SEHNR, CDR2 FQNEAQ (reference sequence). CDR3 loop: CASSLLRGAFF. CDR3 nucleotide sequence: TGTGCCAGCAGCTTGCTAAGGGGAGCTTTCTTT.

The chain carries TRBV27 and TRBJ1-1; D may be TRBD1 (5 bases). Germline CDR1 and CDR2: MNHEY and SMNVEV (reference sequence). CDR3 length: 15 amino acids. The V gene lost 9 bases and the J gene lost 3 bases, with 20 bases spanning the gap. The CDR3 region has the DNA TGTGCCAGTTCGCCGGGGGGTGGGGGATACACTGAAGCTTTCTTT. It is translated as CASSPGGGGYTEAFF.

The genes are TRBV28 and TRBJ2-5; D remains unclear. Germline values: CDR1 MDHEN, CDR2 SYDVKM. V lost 2 bases, J lost 1 base, and 5 bases lay in between. The CDR3 is 13 residues long. The CDR3 DNA follows: TGTGCCAGCAGTTTACATAGCCAAGAGACCCAGTACTTC. It is translated as CASSLHSQETQYF.

This clone was recorded only once. The chain is built from TRBV19 and TRBJ2-2; 8 positions match TRBD2. With 2 bases clipped from V and 7 bases from J, the junction kept 9 bases outside the gene matches. The CDR3 has 16 residues. Germline V CDR1 and CDR2: LNHDA, SQIVND (reference sequence). CDR3 region: CASSIRPSGPHGELFF. The CDR3 region has the DNA TGTGCCAGTAGTATAAGGCCTAGCGGGCCTCACGGGGAGCTGTTTTTT.

The chain combines TRBV3-1 (or the pseudogene TRBV3-2) with TRBJ2-7; D unclear. This CDR3 comprises 14 residues. The germline V and J ends were trimmed by 0 bases and 2 bases, with 8 bases remaining between them. Per germline, CDR1 LGHDT and CDR2 YNNKEL (reference sequence). CDR3 residues: CASSQEIFTYEQYF. DNA of the CDR3: TGTGCCAGCAGCCAAGAAATTTTTACCTACGAGCAGTACTTC.

The V and J genes are TRBV11-2 and TRBJ2-5, with TRBD1 identical over 7 bases. Trimming at V came to 5 bases and at J to 5 bases, leaving 11 bases not matched to a gene. Germline V gene data show CDR1 as SGHAT and CDR2 as FQNNGV. The CDR3 loop spans 15 amino acids. CDR3 loop: CASSPYPQGQETQYF. In DNA, the CDR3 is TGTGCCAGCAGCCCGTATCCACAGGGACAGGAGACCCAGTACTTC.

This clone was seen a few times. This chain links TRBV24-1 with TRBJ1-2; 7 nucleotides agree with TRBD1. The germline CDR1 and CDR2 sequences are KGHDR and SFDVKD. J lost 2 bases, V lost 7 bases, and 3 bases had no gene match. The CDR3 covers 13 residues. The CDR3 here is CATRDRDNYGYTF. The CDR3 region has the DNA TGTGCCACCAGAGACAGGGACAACTATGGCTACACCTTC.

This chain connects TRBV5-4 to TRBJ1-5, with D possibly matching TRBD1 (6 bases). Germline V gene lookup returns CDR1 SGHNT and CDR2 YYREEE (reference sequence). The CDR3 totals 15 residues. The V end was cut by 1 base, the J end by 4 bases, with 12 bases between. The CDR3 here is CASSLQGQGNQPQHF. In nucleotides, the CDR3 is TGTGCCAGCAGCTTGCAGGGGCAGGGGAATCAGCCCCAGCATTTT.

CDR3 protein: CAWIRATEAFF. CDR3 in DNA: TGTGCCTGGATCAGGGCCACTGAAGCTTTCTTT. The rearrangement uses TRBV30 and TRBJ1-1; D is possibly TRBD1 (5 bases). Germline V gives CDR1 GTSNPN, CDR2 SVGIG (reference sequence). Trimming shortened V by 4 bases and J by 4 bases, and 7 bases separated the two germline ends. The CDR3 runs 11 residues.

This rearrangement joins TRBV5-5 to TRBJ1-6; TRBD1 aligns across 7 bases. Germline V gene sequence: CDR1 SGHKS, CDR2 YYEKEE (reference sequence). CDR3 length equals 15 residues. The V gene end was trimmed by 3 bases and the J gene end by 5 bases; junction bases not matched to a gene: 5. The CDR3 bases are TGTGCCAGCAGCTGGGGACAGAGGAATAATTCACCCCTCCACTTT. Translation gives CASSWGQRNNSPLHF.

This clone occurred many times. V gene TRBV4-3 combines with J gene TRBJ1-2; TRBD1 aligns across 10 bases. Germline loops: CDR1 LGHNA, CDR2 YSLEER. This CDR3 spans 16 amino acids. V lost 5 bases and J lost 4; bases outside the gene matches: 10. The CDR3, as DNA: TGCGCCAGCAGCTATTCCGGGACAGGGGAGGGCTATGGCTACACCTTC. Protein: CASSYSGTGEGYGYTF.

The CDR3 protein is CASRTGTENSPLHF. In DNA form, the CDR3 reads TGTGCCAGCAGGACAGGGACTGAAAATTCACCCCTCCACTTT. The J gene is TRBJ1-6, the V gene TRBV6-6, with 7 bases matching TRBD1. The CDR3 loop spans 14 amino acids. Germline assignment: CDR1 MNHNY and CDR2 SVGAGI (reference sequence). V was pared by 6 bases and J by 7 bases, with 6 bases of the junction left unmatched.

This chain uses TRBV2 with TRBJ2-7, with D possibly TRBD2 on 6 matching bases. V lost 6 bases and J lost 0, with 15 bases in between. The CDR3 runs 15 residues. Germline-derived CDR1 and CDR2 are SNHLY and FYNNEI. CDR3 residues: CASSGGQLSSYEQYF. The CDR3 DNA reads as TGTGCCAGCAGCGGGGGTCAGTTGAGCTCCTACGAGCAGTACTTC.

This chain links TRBV19 with TRBJ1-1; weak D call: TRBD1 (5 bases). The CDR3 covers 15 residues. Germline CDR1 reads LNHDA; CDR2 reads SQIVND (reference sequence). Trimming removed 5 bases from V and 3 bases from J, with 16 bases in between. The CDR3 DNA sequence: TGTGCCAGTAGTCCAGATCCGGGGGGGGACACTGAAGCTTTCTTT. Protein product: CASSPDPGGDTEAFF.

V and J are TRBV6-5 and TRBJ1-4; D possibly corresponds to TRBD1 (5 bases). The length of the CDR3 is 16 residues. The germline V gene has CDR1 MNHEY and CDR2 SVGAGI. V shed 0 bases and J shed 4 bases, with 12 bases lying between them. The CDR3 DNA reads TGTGCCAGCAGTTACTCGAAGGGGTTCATTAATGAAAAACTGTTTTTT. This sequence encodes CASSYSKGFINEKLFF.